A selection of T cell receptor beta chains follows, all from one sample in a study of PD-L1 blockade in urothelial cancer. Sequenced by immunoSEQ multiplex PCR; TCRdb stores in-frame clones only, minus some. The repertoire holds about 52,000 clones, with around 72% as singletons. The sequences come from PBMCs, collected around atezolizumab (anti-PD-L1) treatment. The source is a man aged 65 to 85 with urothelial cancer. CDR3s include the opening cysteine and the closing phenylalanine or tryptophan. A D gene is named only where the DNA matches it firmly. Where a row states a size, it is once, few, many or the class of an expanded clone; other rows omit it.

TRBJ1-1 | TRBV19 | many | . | TGTGCCAGTAGTACCTCGGGGAACACTGAAGCTTTCTTT | CASSTSGNTEAFF
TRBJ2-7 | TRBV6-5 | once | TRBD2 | TGTGCCAGCAGTCAGACTAGCGGGAGGCTCGACGAGCAGTACTTC | CASSQTSGRLDEQYF
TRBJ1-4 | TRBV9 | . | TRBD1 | TGTGCCAGCAGTGCGGGGGGACAGGGGTCATATGAAAAACTGTTTTTT | CASSAGGQGSYEKLFF
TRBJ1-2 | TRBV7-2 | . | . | TGTGCCAGCAGCCCTAACGAGGTCTACACCTTC | CASSPNEVYTF
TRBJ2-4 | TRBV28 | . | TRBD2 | TGTGCCAGCAGTCCCAGCGGGATTGTAGCCAAAAACATTCAGTACTTC | CASSPSGIVAKNIQYF
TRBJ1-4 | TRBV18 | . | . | TGTGCCAGCTCACTTGGGCGTAATGAAAAACTGTTTTTT | CASSLGRNEKLFF
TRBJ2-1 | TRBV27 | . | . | TGTGCCAGCAGCTTACAGGGTGCTGAGCAGTTCTTC | CASSLQGAEQFF
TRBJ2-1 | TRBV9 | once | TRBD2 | TGTGCCAGCAGCGTCGGGACTAGCGGGGGGGCCTACAATGAGCAGTTCTTC | CASSVGTSGGAYNEQFF
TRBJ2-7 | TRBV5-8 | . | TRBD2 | TGTGCCAGCAGCTTGCCTCCGGGAAGCGGGACCTACGAGCAGTACTTC | CASSLPPGSGTYEQYF
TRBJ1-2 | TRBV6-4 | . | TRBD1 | TGTGCCAGCAGTGACCCCATAGGAGGGGGCGCTAACTATGGCTACACCTTC | CASSDPIGGGANYGYTF
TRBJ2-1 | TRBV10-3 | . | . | TGTGCCATCAGTGCCCCAGGGGGGCTGAACAATGAGCAGTTCTTC | CAISAPGGLNNEQFF
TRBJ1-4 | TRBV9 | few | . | TGTGCCAGCACTAGACGGGTTAATGAAAAACTGTTTTTT | CASTRRVNEKLFF
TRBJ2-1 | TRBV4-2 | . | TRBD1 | TGTGCCAGCAGCCCCCGAAGACAGGGGGCGGGGAATGAGCAGTTCTTC | CASSPRRQGAGNEQFF
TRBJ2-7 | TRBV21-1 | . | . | TGTGCCAGCAGCAAACAGGTTTACGAGCAGTACTTC | CASSKQVYEQYF
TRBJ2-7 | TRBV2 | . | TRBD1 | TGTGCCAGCAGCGGACAGGGGGCGCGGGAGCAGTACTTC | CASSGQGAREQYF
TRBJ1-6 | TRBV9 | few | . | TGTGCCAGCAGCCGGGGGGCGGACAGCTCCTATAATTCACCCCTCCACTTT | CASSRGADSSYNSPLHF
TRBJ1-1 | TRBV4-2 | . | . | TGTGCCAGCAGCTTTAGAACAGGTTCGTCGAACACTGAAGCTTTCTTT | CASSFRTGSSNTEAFF
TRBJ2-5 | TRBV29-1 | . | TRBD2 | TGCAGCGTCGCTAGCGGGAGGGCCTCAGAGACCCAGTACTTC | CSVASGRASETQYF
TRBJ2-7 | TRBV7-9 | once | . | TGTGCCAGCAGCGCCCGTCCGGGGTACGAGCAGTACTTC | CASSARPGYEQYF
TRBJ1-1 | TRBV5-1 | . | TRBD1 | TGCGCCAGCAGTGAGCAACAGGGGACTGAAGCTTTCTTT | CASSEQQGTEAFF
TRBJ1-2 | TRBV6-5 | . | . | TGTGCCAGCAGCCCAGGGGATGGAGGCTACACCTTC | CASSPGDGGYTF
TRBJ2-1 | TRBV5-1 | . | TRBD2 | TGCGCCAGCATCGATAGCGGGGGGGCGTACAATGAGCAGTTCTTC | CASIDSGGAYNEQFF
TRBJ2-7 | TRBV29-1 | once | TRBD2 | TGCAGCGTCCGGACTAGCGGAACCTACGAGCAGTACTTC | CSVRTSGTYEQYF
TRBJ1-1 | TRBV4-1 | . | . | TGCGCCAGCAGCCACTCAAACGTAGGGAGGACTGAAGCTTTCTTT | CASSHSNVGRTEAFF
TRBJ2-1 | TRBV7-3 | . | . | TGTGCCAGCAGCGCCCGACAGAGCTCCTACAATGAGCAGTTCTTC | CASSARQSSYNEQFF
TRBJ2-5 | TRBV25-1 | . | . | TGTGCCAGCAGTGATCCGGCGGGACGACACCAAGAGACCCAGTACTTC | CASSDPAGRHQETQYF
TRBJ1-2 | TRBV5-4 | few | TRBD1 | TGTGCCAGCAGCCGACCGGGACAGGGGTTCTCCTATGGCTACACCTTC | CASSRPGQGFSYGYTF
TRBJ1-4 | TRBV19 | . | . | TGTGCCAGTAGCTTGGGGAGGAATAATGAAAAACTGTTTTTT | CASSLGRNNEKLFF
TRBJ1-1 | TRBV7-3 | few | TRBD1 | TGTGCCAGCAGCCCCTCGGGACAGGCCACTGAAGCTTTCTTT | CASSPSGQATEAFF
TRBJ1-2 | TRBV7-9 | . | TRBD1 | TGTGCCAGCAGCTTAGTTCGGGACAGGGGGCATGGCTACACCTTC | CASSLVRDRGHGYTF
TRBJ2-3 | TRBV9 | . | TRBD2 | TGTGCCAGCAGCGGCCAGCGGGGGTATTTTGCAGATACGCAGTATTTT | CASSGQRGYFADTQYF
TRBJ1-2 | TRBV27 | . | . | TGTGCCACCGGAAGGAGGGCCTCTAACTATGGCTACACCTTC | CATGRRASNYGYTF
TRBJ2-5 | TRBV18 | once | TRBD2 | TGTGCCAGCTCACCGGGGCCGGGAGGGACTAGAGAGACCCAGTACTTC | CASSPGPGGTRETQYF